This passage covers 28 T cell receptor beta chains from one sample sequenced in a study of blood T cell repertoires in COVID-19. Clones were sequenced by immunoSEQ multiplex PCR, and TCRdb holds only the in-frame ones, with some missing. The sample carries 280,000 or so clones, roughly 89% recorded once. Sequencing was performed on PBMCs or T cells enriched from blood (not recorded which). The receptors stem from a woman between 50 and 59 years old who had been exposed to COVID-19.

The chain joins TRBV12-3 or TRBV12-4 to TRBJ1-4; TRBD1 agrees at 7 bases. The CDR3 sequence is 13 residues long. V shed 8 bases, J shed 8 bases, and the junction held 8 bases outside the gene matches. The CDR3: CASGGQAQEKLFF. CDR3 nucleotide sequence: TGTGCCAGCGGAGGACAGGCCCAGGAAAAACTGTTTTTT.

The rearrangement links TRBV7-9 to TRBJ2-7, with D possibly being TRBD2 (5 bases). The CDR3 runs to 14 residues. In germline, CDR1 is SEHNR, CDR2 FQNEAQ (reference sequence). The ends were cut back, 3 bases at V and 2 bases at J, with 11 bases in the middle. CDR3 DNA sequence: TGTGCCAGCAGCTTTTCTCGGAGGACCTACGAGCAGTACTTC. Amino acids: CASSFSRRTYEQYF.

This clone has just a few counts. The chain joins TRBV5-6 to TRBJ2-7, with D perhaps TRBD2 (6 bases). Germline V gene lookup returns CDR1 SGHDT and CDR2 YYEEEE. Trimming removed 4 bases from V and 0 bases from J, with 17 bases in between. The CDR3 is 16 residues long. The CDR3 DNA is TGTGCCAGCAGCCCCCCCACTGGAGGGTTCTCCTACGAGCAGTACTTC. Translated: CASSPPTGGFSYEQYF.

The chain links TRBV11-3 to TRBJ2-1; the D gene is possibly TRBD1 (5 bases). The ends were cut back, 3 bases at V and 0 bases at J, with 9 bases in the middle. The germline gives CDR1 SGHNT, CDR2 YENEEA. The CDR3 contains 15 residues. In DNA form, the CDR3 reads TGTGCCAGCAGCTTTACAGGAAACTCCTACAATGAGCAGTTCTTC. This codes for CASSFTGNSYNEQFF.

The CDR3 bases are TGTGCCAGCAGTTTATCGCTAGCTTTGGGCGAGCAGTACTTC. It is translated as CASSLSLALGEQYF. The V call is TRBV28, the J call TRBJ2-7, with a weak D call TRBD2 (5 bases). Trimming took 1 base from V and 6 from J, leaving 13 bases between them. Germline V gives CDR1 MDHEN, CDR2 SYDVKM. The CDR3 covers 14 residues.

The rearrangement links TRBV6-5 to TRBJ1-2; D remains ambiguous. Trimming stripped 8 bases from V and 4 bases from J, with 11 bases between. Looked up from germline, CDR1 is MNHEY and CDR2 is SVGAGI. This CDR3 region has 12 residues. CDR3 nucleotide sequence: TGTGCCAGCGGTCGGGTCGGCTATGGCTACACCTTC. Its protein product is CASGRVGYGYTF.

Here the CDR3 DNA reads TGTGCCAGCAGCACCATCGCCCAGGGGTCCGGAGAAAAACTGTTTTTT. Amino acids: CASSTIAQGSGEKLFF. The V and J genes are TRBV5-4 and TRBJ1-4; the D gene is possibly TRBD1 (6 bases). V was trimmed by 4 bases and J by 8 bases, leaving 21 bases between them. Germline lookup yields CDR1 SGHNT and CDR2 YYREEE (reference sequence). This CDR3 comprises 16 residues.

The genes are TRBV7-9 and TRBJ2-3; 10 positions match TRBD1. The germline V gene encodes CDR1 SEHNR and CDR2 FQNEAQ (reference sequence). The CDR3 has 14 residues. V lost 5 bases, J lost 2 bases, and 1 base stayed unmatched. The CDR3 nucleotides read TGTGCCAGCAGCCGACAGGGGGCCACAGATACGCAGTATTTT. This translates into CASSRQGATDTQYF.

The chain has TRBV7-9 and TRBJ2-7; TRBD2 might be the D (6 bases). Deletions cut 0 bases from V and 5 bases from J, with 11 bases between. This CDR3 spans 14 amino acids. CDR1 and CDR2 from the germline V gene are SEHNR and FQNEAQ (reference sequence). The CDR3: CASSLAEGTHEQYF. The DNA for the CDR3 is TGTGCCAGCAGCTTAGCGGAGGGGACCCACGAGCAGTACTTC.

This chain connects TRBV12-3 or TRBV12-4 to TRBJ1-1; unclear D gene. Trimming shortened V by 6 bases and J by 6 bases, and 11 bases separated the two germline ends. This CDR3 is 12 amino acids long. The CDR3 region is CASSQVGAEAFF. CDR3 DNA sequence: TGTGCCAGCAGCCAGGTCGGGGCTGAAGCTTTCTTT.

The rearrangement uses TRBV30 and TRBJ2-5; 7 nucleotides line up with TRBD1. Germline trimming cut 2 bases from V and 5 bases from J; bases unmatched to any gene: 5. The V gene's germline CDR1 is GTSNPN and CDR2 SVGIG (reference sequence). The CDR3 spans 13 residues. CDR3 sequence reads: CAWSRQGHETQYF. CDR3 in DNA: TGTGCCTGGAGTAGACAGGGACATGAGACCCAGTACTTC.

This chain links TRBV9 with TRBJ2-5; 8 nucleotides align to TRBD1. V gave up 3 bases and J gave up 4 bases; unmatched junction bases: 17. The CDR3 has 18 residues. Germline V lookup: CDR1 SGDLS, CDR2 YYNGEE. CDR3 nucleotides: TGTGCCAGCAGCGGAGGACCGACAGGGGCTAACTTCGTAGAGACCCAGTACTTC. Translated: CASSGGPTGANFVETQYF.

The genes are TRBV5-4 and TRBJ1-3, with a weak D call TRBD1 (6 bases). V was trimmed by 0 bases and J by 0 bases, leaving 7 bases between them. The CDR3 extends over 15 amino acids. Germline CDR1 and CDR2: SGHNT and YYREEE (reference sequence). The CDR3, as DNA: TGTGCCAGCAGCTTGGTAGGGGGCTCTGGAAACACCATATATTTT. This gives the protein CASSLVGGSGNTIYF.

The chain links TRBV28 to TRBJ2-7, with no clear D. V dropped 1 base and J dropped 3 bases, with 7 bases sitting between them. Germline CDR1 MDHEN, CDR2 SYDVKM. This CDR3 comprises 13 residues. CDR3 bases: TGTGCCAGCAGTTTATCTGACATCTACGAGCAGTACTTC. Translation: CASSLSDIYEQYF.

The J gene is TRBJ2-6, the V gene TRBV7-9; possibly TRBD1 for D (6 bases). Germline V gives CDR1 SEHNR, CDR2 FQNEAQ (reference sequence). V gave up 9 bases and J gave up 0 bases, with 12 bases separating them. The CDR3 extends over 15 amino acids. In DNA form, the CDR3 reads TGTGCCAGTCGCCCAGGGGTCTCTGGGGCCAACGTCCTGACTTTC. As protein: CASRPGVSGANVLTF.

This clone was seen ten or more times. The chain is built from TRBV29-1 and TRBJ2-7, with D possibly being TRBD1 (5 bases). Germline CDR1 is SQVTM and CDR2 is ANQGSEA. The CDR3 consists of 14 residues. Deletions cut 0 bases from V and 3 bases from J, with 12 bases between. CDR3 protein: CSVEDPGTGYEQYF. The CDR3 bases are TGCAGCGTTGAAGATCCGGGCACAGGCTACGAGCAGTACTTC.

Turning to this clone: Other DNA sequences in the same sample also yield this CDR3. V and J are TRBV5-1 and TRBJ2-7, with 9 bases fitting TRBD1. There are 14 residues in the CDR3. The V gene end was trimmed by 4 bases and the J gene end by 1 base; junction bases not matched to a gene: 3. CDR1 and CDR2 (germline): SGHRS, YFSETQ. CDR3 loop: CASSRDRASYEQYF. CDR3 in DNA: TGCGCCAGCAGCCGGGACAGGGCTTCCTACGAGCAGTACTTC.

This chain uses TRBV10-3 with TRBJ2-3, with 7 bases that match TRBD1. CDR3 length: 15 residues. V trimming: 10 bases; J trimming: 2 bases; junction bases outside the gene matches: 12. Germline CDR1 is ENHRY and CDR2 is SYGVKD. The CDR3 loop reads CATRPGQSDTDTQYF. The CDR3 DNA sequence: TGTGCCACACGACCGGGACAGAGTGACACAGATACGCAGTATTTT.

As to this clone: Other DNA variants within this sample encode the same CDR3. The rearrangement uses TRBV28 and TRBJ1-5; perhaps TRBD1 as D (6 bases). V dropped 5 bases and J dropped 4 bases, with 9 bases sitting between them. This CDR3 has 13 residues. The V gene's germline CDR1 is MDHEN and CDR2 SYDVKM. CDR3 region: CASSPDSNQPQHF. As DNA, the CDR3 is TGTGCCAGCAGTCCGGACAGTAATCAGCCCCAGCATTTT.

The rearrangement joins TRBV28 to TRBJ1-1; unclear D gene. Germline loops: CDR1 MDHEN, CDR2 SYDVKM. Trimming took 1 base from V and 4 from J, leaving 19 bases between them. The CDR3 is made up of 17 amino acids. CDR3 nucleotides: TGTGCCAGCAGTTTATCTTTATTCCGGGGAACGGGCACTGAAGCTTTCTTT. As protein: CASSLSLFRGTGTEAFF.

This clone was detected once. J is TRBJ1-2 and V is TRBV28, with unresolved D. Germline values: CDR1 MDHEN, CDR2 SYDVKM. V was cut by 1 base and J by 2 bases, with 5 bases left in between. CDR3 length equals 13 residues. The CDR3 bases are TGTGCCAGCAGTTTATATCCAAACTATGGCTACACCTTC. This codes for CASSLYPNYGYTF.

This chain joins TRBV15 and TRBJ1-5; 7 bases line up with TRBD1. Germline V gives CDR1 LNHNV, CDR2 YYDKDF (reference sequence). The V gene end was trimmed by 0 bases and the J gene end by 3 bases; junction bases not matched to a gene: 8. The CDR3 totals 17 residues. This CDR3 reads CATSRDSKTGINQPQHF. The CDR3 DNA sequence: TGTGCCACCAGCAGAGATTCGAAGACAGGGATCAATCAGCCCCAGCATTTT.

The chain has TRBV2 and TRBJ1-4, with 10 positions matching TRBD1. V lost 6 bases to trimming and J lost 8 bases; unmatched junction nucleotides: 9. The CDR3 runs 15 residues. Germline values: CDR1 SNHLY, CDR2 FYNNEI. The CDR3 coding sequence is TGTGCCAGCAGCTCTCAACGGGACAGGGGCGAAAAACTGTTTTTT. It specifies CASSSQRDRGEKLFF.

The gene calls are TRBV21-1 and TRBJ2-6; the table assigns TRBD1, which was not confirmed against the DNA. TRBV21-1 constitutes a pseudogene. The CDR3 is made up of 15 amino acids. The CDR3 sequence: CASPGQAAGANVLTF. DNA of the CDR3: TGTGCCAGCCCTGGACAGGCTGCTGGGGCCAACGTCCTGACTTTC.

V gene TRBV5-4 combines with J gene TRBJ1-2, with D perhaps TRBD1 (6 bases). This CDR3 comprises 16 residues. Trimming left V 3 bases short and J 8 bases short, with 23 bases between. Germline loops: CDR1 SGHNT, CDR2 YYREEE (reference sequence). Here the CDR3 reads CASSSGGDRHQGGYTF. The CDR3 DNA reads TGTGCCAGCAGCTCAGGAGGCGACAGGCACCAAGGAGGCTACACCTTC.

The CDR3 DNA follows: TGTGCCAGCAGTCCCCAAACTAATCAGCCCCAGCATTTT. Protein product: CASSPQTNQPQHF. The rearrangement joins TRBV2 to TRBJ1-5, with no clear D. The CDR3 contains 13 residues. Germline V gene sequence: CDR1 SNHLY, CDR2 FYNNEI. The V gene lost 5 bases and the J gene lost 4 bases, with 9 bases spanning the gap.

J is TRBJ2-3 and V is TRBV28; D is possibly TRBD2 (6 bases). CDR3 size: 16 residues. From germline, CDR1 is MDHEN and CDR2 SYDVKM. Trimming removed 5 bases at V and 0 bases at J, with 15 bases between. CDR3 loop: CASSPDGGWSTDTQYF. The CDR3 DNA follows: TGTGCCAGCAGTCCCGACGGAGGGTGGAGCACAGATACGCAGTATTTT. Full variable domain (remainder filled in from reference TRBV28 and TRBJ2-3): DVKVTQSSRYLVKRTGEKVFLECVQDMDHENMFWYRQDPGLGLRLIYFSYDVKMKEKGDIPEGYSVSREKKERFSLILESASTNQTSMYLCASSPDGGWSTDTQYFGPGTRLTVL.

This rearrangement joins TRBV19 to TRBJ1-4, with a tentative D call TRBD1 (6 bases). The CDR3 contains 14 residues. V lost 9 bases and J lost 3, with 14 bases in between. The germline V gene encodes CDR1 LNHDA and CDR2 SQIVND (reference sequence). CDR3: CASKEQGANEKLFF. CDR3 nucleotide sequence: TGTGCCAGCAAAGAACAGGGTGCTAATGAAAAACTGTTTTTT. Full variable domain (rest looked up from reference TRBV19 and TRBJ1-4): DGGITQSPKYLFRKEGQNVTLSCEQNLNHDAMYWYRQDPGQGLRLIYYSQIVNDFQKGDIAEGYSVSREKKESFPLTVTSAQKNPTAFYLCASKEQGANEKLFFGSGTQLSVL.